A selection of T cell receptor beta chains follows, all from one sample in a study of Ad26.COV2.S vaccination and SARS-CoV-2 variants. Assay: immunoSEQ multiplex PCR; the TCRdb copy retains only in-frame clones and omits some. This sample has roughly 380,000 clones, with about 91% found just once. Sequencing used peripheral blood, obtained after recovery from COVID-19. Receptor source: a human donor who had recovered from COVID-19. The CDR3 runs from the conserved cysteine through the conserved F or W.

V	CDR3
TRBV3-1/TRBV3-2	CASSQVSGGWEGYTF
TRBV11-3	CASSLGGSGANVLTF
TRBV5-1	CASSPASGGEEETQYF
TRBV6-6	CASSTIRGGGELFF
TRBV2	CASRGGTDFYGYTF
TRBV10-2	CASSEVGDTGELFF
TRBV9	CASSVVGQSKTDTQYF
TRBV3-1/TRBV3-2	CASSRKETGTVYF
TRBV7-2	CASSDRYEQYF
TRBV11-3	CASSPYRDYNEQFF
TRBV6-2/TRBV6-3	CASSYSEGPVRNQPQHF
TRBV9	CASSPLGGNYGYTF
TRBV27	CASRGQGHGYTF
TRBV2	CASREQGSTNYGYTF
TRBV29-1	CSVVPVRAFF
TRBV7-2	CASSGNRGSPLHF
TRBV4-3	CASSPGDSPYEQYF
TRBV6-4	CASSEKGIGTEAFF
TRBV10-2	CASSEQGVNTEAFF
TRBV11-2	CASSTRPSSYEQYF
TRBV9	CASSPRGDYTDTQYF
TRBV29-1	CSATGGNTGELFF
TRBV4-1	CASSQDQGVRNQPQHF
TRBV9	CASSALGNTEAFF
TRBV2	CASRQNTGTGVYNEQFF
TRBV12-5	CASGLVVWGQGTYNEQFF
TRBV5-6	CASSLEPNTEAFF
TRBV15	CATSRDPRGHQPQHF
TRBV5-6	CASRRTGGMNTEAFF
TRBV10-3	CAISETGITDTQYF
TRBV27	CASSLGGARGEKLFF
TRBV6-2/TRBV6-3	CASSEGQVPNQPQHF
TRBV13	CASSRRDRDYGYTF
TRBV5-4	CASSLNSLNTGELFF
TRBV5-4	CASSLAGRVGGYTF
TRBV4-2	CASSQGRADSHTYNSPLHF
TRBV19	CASSIREFGGANVLTF
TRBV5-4	CASREAGTGYEKLFF
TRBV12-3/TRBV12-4	CASSFGNQPQHF
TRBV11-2	CASSQDSRSGNTIYF
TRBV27	CASSSPYRDRDGYTF
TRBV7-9	CASSPFGGGSLNTEAFF
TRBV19	CASSIGAGGTYEQYF
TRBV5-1	CASSWGQGGEQYF
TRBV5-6	CASSLSTEQFF
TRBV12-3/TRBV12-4	CASSFNNGEKLFF
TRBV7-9	CASSPTGSGREPQHF
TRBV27	CASSWAVGGNEQFF
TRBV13	CASSPGLLEGEQYF
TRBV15	CATSGGEPSGANVLTF
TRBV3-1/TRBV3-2	CASSQLLGGGAETQYF
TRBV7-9	CASSWAGTEAFF
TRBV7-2	CASSSGQGVTPLHF
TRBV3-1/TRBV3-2	CASSQDVGGETQYF
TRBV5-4	CASRLGGGSSGANVLTF
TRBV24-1	CATSEQGDGELFF